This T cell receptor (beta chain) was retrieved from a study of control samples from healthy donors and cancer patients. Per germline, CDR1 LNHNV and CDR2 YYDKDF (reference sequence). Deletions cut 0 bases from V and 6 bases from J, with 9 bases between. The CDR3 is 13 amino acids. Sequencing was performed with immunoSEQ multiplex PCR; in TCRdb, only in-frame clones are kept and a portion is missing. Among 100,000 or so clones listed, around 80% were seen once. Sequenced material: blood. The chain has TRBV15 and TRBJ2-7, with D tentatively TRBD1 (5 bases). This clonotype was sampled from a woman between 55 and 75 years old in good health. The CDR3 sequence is CATSRDGQGEQYF. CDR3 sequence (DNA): TGTGCCACCAGCAGAGATGGGCAGGGCGAGCAGTACTTC.